The T cell receptor (beta chain) described here comes from a study of multiple sclerosis patients with progressive multifocal leukoencephalopathy. Study-wide points: Clones expanded at PML were already present before and during natalizumab.

Each PCR contained spiked synthetic TR CDR3 controls spanning every V-J pairing. Produced via immunoSEQ multiplex PCR; TCRdb's table is partial and in-frame only. Of approximately 31,000 clones listed, roughly 87% are singletons. Time point in this sample: time of PML onset. The CDR3 totals 13 residues. On this clone itself: The antigen is not known.

The chain combines TRBV21-1 with TRBJ1-1; the DNA was not used to check the table's D call, TRBD1. TRBV21-1 is a listed pseudogene. The input for sequencing was PBMCs, taken from a patient treated with natalizumab. This TCR came from a human donor with progressive multifocal leukoencephalopathy. The CDR3 sequence: CASSKGRVDEAFF. The CDR3 coding sequence is TGTGCCAGCAGCAAGGGCAGGGTAGATGAAGCTTTCTTT.